Listed here are 11 T cell receptor beta chains from one sample, sequenced in a study of beta chain features in type 1 diabetes. General observations from the study: All four CD4+ subsets of Type 1 diabetes patients contained TCRB CDR3s that were moderately but significantly shorter.

Their target antigens are unknown. The whole isolated RNA underwent reverse transcription, so sequencing captured expressed TCRB transcripts. TCRdb keeps only in-frame clones here, not all; method: immunoSEQ multiplex PCR. Here the sample spans under 200,000 clones, about 8.3% being singletons. Sequenced material: central memory CD4+ T cells from blood. The receptors shown here come from a woman between 18 and 30 years old with type 1 diabetes.

This chain connects TRBV28 to TRBJ1-5, with TRBD1 identical over 7 bases. The CDR3 spans 14 residues. Germline CDR1 is MDHEN and CDR2 is SYDVKM. J was trimmed by 5 bases and V by 5 bases; bases with no gene match: 6. In nucleotides, the CDR3 is TGTGCCAGCAGTAAGACAGGGTACGATCAGCCCCAGCATTTT. It yields the protein CASSKTGYDQPQHF.

The V gene is TRBV18, the J gene TRBJ2-7; the D gene is possibly TRBD2 (6 bases). Germline V gives CDR1 KGHSH, CDR2 LQKENI. V was trimmed by 2 bases and J by 11 bases, leaving 13 bases between them. This CDR3 contains 12 residues. CDR3 sequence (DNA): TGTGCCAGCTCACCAGGGACTCCGGTCGAGTACTTC. Amino acids: CASSPGTPVEYF.

This rearrangement joins TRBV6-1 to TRBJ2-5; D may be TRBD2 (6 bases). V lost 6 bases, J lost 7 bases, and 15 bases lay in between. Germline CDR1 is MNHNS and CDR2 is SASEGT. This CDR3 comprises 13 residues. CDR3 protein: CASRPLRGGTQYF. The CDR3 nucleotides read TGTGCCAGCAGGCCCCTTAGGGGAGGGACCCAGTACTTC.

In its sample, this clone was seen a few times. This chain joins TRBV7-2 and TRBJ2-5; no clear D. The germline V and J ends were trimmed by 3 bases and 5 bases, with 13 bases remaining between them. From germline, CDR1 is SGHTA and CDR2 FQGNSA. The CDR3 spans 14 residues. The CDR3 loop reads CASSLALVRETQYF. CDR3 sequence (DNA): TGTGCCAGCAGCTTGGCCTTGGTGAGGGAGACCCAGTACTTC.

The rearrangement links TRBV7-2 to TRBJ2-3; 7 nucleotides agree with TRBD2. The CDR3 has 16 residues. Germline trimming cut 2 bases from V and 0 bases from J; bases unmatched to any gene: 5. Germline V gene lookup returns CDR1 SGHTA and CDR2 FQGNSA. Here the CDR3 reads CASSLRLASSTDTQYF. CDR3 DNA: TGTGCCAGCAGCTTACGACTAGCCTCTAGCACAGATACGCAGTATTTT.

This clone was counted between two and nine times. This chain uses TRBV7-2 with TRBJ2-1; 9 positions agree with TRBD1. The ends lost 0 bases at V and 10 bases at J; junction bases unmatched: 13. The germline CDR1 and CDR2 sequences are SGHTA and FQGNSA. CDR3 length: 17 residues. The DNA for the CDR3 is TGTGCCAGCAGCTTAGCGTCGCCGGGACAGGGTGCTCGGGAGCAGTTCTTC. This translates into CASSLASPGQGAREQFF.

This clone has a handful of counts. CDR3 coding DNA: TGCGCCAGCAGCTTGGGTTCCGGGAGGAACTACGAGCAGTACTTC. Translated, it gives CASSLGSGRNYEQYF. The chain has TRBV5-1 and TRBJ2-7; 7 bases align to TRBD2. The CDR3 has 15 residues. Germline CDR1 reads SGHRS; CDR2 reads YFSETQ. After removal of 0 bases from V and 3 bases from J, the junction contained 6 bases not matched to a gene.

This clone was seen a few times. The rearrangement joins TRBV5-4 to TRBJ2-1; 14 nucleotides align to TRBD2. The CDR3 is 13 residues long. With 3 bases clipped from V and 10 bases from J, the junction kept 0 bases outside the gene matches. The germline V gene has CDR1 SGHNT and CDR2 YYREEE (reference sequence). The CDR3 sequence: CASSWTSGREQFF. The CDR3 region has the DNA TGTGCCAGCAGCTGGACTAGCGGGAGGGAGCAGTTCTTC.

This sequence joins TRBV5-6 and TRBJ2-5, with 11 positions matching TRBD2. V was pared by 2 bases and J by 4 bases, with 7 bases of the junction left unmatched. The length of the CDR3 is 16 residues. Germline CDR1 and CDR2: SGHDT and YYEEEE. The CDR3 sequence: CASSLGQGTSGETQYF. CDR3 in DNA: TGTGCCAGCAGCTTAGGGCAGGGGACTAGCGGAGAGACCCAGTACTTC.

This clone has only a few counts. This rearrangement joins TRBV19 to TRBJ2-4; maybe TRBD1 (6 bases). The V end lost 5 bases, the J end lost 10 bases, and 15 bases lay between the germline ends. Germline assignment: CDR1 LNHDA and CDR2 SQIVND (reference sequence). This CDR3 is 13 amino acids long. CDR3 nucleotides: TGTGCCAGTAGTTCAGGGGCCGTTGGGATTCAGTACTTC. The encoded protein is CASSSGAVGIQYF.

The rearrangement uses TRBV5-1 and TRBJ2-5; perhaps TRBD2 as D (6 bases). Germline V gene data show CDR1 as SGHRS and CDR2 as YFSETQ. CDR3 length: 13 residues. V lost 7 bases and J lost 2, with 12 bases in between. The CDR3 DNA reads TGCGCCAGCGCCCCTGGGGGGCAAGAGACCCAGTACTTC. Translating gives CASAPGGQETQYF.